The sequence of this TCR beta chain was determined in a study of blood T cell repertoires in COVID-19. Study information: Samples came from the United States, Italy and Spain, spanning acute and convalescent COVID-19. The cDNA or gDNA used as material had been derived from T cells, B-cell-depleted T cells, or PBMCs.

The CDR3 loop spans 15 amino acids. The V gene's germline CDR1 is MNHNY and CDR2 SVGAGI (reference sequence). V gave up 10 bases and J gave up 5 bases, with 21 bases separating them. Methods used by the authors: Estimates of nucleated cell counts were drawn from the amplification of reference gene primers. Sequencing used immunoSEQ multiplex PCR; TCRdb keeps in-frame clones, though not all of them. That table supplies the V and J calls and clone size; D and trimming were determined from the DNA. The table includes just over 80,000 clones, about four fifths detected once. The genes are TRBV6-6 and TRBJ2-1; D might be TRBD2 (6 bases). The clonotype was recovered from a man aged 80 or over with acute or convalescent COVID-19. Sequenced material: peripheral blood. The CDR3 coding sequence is TGTGCCACCCAGACTCCGGGACTCAAAAACAATGAGCAGTTCTTC. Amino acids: CATQTPGLKNNEQFF.